The entry below describes one T cell receptor (beta chain). What antigen it recognizes has not been identified. No much larger clone is present one base from it, and per-base qualities are unavailable. Participants in the prospective study were aged roughly 18 to 100 years, lived in about two dozen United States geographic areas, and enrolled through a virtual design. Cohort assignment in the prospective study relied on participant-reported clinical history from a screening survey and a study questionnaire. ImmuneRACE Cohort 3 recovered participants were defined by two consecutive negative NP/OP PCR tests, healthcare professional clearance, or symptom resolution. Mobile phlebotomists in the prospective study collected whole blood, serum and a nasopharyngeal or oropharyngeal swab from every participant. Over a roughly 2-month period, participants in the prospective study had the option of providing additional blood draws and questionnaires. Prospective study blood samples were shipped either frozen or at room temperature before DNA extraction.

The immunoSEQ Assay, a bias-controlled multiplex PCR, was used to amplify TCRbeta CDR3 regions from genomic DNA. In the paper's pipeline: The number of nucleated cells in each sample was estimated from the amplification of reference gene primers within the assay. To quantify the absolute abundance of each unique TCRbeta CDR3 rearrangement, sequence reads were collapsed and filtered. For each sample, productive Simpson clonality was calculated as the square root of Simpson's diversity index across productive rearrangements. The immuneACCESS repertoire file appears here via TCRdb, limited to in-frame rearrangements. These files lack a portion of the clones; in checked studies, under half of the deficit traces to unresolved V genes, and the cause of the others is not known. V, J and clone size reflect that table, while D and trimming were determined from the DNA. Present in this sample are 150,000 to 200,000 clones, 75% to 85% of which were seen just once. The top ten clonotypes cover 12% of the sample.

This specimen belongs to a study of blood T cell repertoires in COVID-19 (TCRdb year 2020). The study in broad terms: Collaborator samples came from the United States, Italy and Spain and covered acute and convalescent phases of COVID-19. The material from the prospective study consisted of cDNA or gDNA derived from T cells, B-cell-depleted T cells, or PBMCs. Deeply sampled blood TCRbeta repertoires from subjects exposed to, actively infected with, or recovered from COVID-19 were included in the dataset. The repertoires were released in a freely available public database intended as a resource for research on the immune response to SARS-CoV-2. The samples were drawn from two sources: the first 160 participants of the ongoing ImmuneRACE study, and some 1,300 subjects contributed by 6 global collaborators. Nearly every sample came with metadata listing a de-identified subject ID, COVID-19 status, age in years and sex. HLA class I and class II types, where available, came from metadata supplied by the sample provider rather than from assay-based typing.

Study-level results and caveats: How much clinical and demographic metadata was included differed by source and by participant, and the metadata was provided uncurated.

The CDR3 spans 14 residues, from the cysteine through the phenylalanine. CDR3 DNA is the only sequence kept; it has 42 bases, read in frame from the first base. V and J lose 2 bases and 3 bases, and a span of 11 bases separates them. The germline V gene gives CDR1 as SGHTA and CDR2 as FQGNSA. This clonotype originated in a man aged 35-49 years who had recovered from COVID-19. The sequence links TRBV7-2 to TRBJ2-7; D gene: possibly TRBD1, on 6 matching bases. The sequenced material came from PBMCs or T cells enriched from blood (not recorded which). The encoded CDR3 is CASSLSQDSYEQYF. The nucleotides are TGTGCCAGCAGCTTATCGCAGGACAGCTACGAGCAGTACTTC.